The subject of this entry is one T cell receptor (beta chain). Its antigen is not known. At the survey level, the v3.0 immunoSEQ assay was run. The data were produced by immunoSEQ multiplex PCR, yet TCRdb's version contains in-frame clones alone and is incomplete. The table shows 25,000 or so clones, with about 85% occurring only once. This entry comes from a study of long-term antiretroviral therapy in people with HIV. The CDR3 covers 14 residues. Germline loops: CDR1 ENHRY, CDR2 SYGVKD. The junction had 8 bases not matched to a gene; V was cut back by 7 bases and J by 7 bases. DNA was extracted from roughly 0.93-9.6 million thawed cryopreserved PBMC. Broader study findings: The ART regimens used between about 2003 and 2018 may be less effective than current ones.

The chain is built from TRBV10-3 and TRBJ1-2, with 11 bases that match TRBD1. Here the sequenced sample was unsorted PBMCs, taken 1.9 years after starting antiretroviral therapy. The sequence derives from a woman in her thirties with HIV. The CDR3 DNA follows: TGTGCCATCATGGAAGGACAGGGGGCGTCTGGCTACACCTTC. It translates to CAIMEGQGASGYTF.